Presented here are 15 T cell receptor beta chains from one specimen sequenced in a study of radiotherapy plus CTLA-4 blockade in lung cancer. Generated by immunoSEQ multiplex PCR, the TCRdb table keeps only in-frame clones and is missing some. In the table there are about 81,000 clones, about two thirds of which are singletons. This specimen consisted of peripheral blood, obtained from a patient treated with radiotherapy plus ipilimumab. These receptors originate from a human donor with non-small cell lung cancer that progressed on radiotherapy plus ipilimumab.

The rearrangement joins TRBV9 to TRBJ1-3, with D possibly matching TRBD1 (5 bases). Germline V lookup: CDR1 SGDLS, CDR2 YYNGEE. This CDR3 region has 13 residues. The V end was cut by 3 bases, the J end by 3 bases, with 7 bases between. The CDR3: CASSGGSGNTIYF. DNA for the CDR3: TGTGCCAGCAGCGGGGGCAGTGGAAACACCATATATTTT.

The V call is TRBV27, the J call TRBJ2-7; D unresolved. The ends were cut back, 3 bases at V and 2 bases at J, with 8 bases in the middle. The CDR3 sequence is 13 residues long. Germline-derived CDR1 and CDR2 are MNHEY and SMNVEV (reference sequence). In DNA form, the CDR3 reads TGTGCCAGCAGTTTTTCGGGCCCCTACGAGCAGTACTTC. Encoded protein: CASSFSGPYEQYF.

This chain connects TRBV7-8 to TRBJ1-1, with TRBD1 as a possible D gene (5 bases). Germline CDR1 and CDR2: SGHVS and FQNEAQ. The CDR3 has 15 amino acids. V was pared by 5 bases and J by 1 base, with 14 bases between. As DNA, the CDR3 is TGTGCCAGCAGCCCGGGGTGGGACCCGAACACTGAAGCTTTCTTT. Amino acids: CASSPGWDPNTEAFF.

J is TRBJ2-1 and V is TRBV28, with 8 bases identical to TRBD2. V was clipped by 6 bases and J by 2 bases; unmatched bases: 12. Looked up from germline, CDR1 is MDHEN and CDR2 is SYDVKM. The CDR3 is 17 amino acids. The CDR3: CASSSSLAGSAYNEQFF. CDR3 in DNA: TGTGCCAGCAGCTCTTCTTTAGCGGGATCCGCCTACAATGAGCAGTTCTTC.

About this clone itself: At one end the junction does not follow the germline gene, possibly because of a read error. The V gene is TRBV6-5, the J gene TRBJ2-1; TRBD1 might be the D (5 bases). Germline loops: CDR1 MNHEY, CDR2 SVGAGI. The CDR3 is 11 residues long. CDR3 residues: CASRYRNEQFF. DNA of the CDR3: TGTGCCAGCCGTTACAGGAATGAGCAGTTCTTC.

The rearrangement joins TRBV15 to TRBJ2-5; no clear D. The germline V gene has CDR1 LNHNV and CDR2 YYDKDF (reference sequence). Trimming removed 1 base at V and 5 bases at J, with 8 bases between. The CDR3 is 13 residues long. The CDR3 sequence: CATSRGNGETQYF. In DNA, the CDR3 is TGTGCCACCAGCAGAGGTAACGGGGAGACCCAGTACTTC.

The rearrangement joins TRBV6-5 to TRBJ2-5; D ambiguous. V was trimmed by 2 bases and J by 5 bases, leaving 9 bases between them. The germline V gene has CDR1 MNHEY and CDR2 SVGAGI. The CDR3 has 13 residues. The CDR3 nucleotides are TGTGCCAGCAGTTACAGCCAAGGGGAGACCCAGTACTTC. Its translation: CASSYSQGETQYF.

The V gene is TRBV28, the J gene TRBJ1-3, with a tentative D call TRBD1 (5 bases). The CDR3 sequence is 16 residues long. Germline V gene data show CDR1 as MDHEN and CDR2 as SYDVKM. Trimming took 3 bases from V and 1 from J, leaving 13 bases between them. The CDR3 DNA reads TGTGCCAGCAGTTTCCTAATGGGACTTTCTGGAAACACCATATATTTT. As protein: CASSFLMGLSGNTIYF. The entire variable domain, with the rest obtained from reference TRBV28 and TRBJ1-3, is as follows: DVKVTQSSRYLVKRTGEKVFLECVQDMDHENMFWYRQDPGLGLRLIYFSYDVKMKEKGDIPEGYSVSREKKERFSLILESASTNQTSMYLCASSFLMGLSGNTIYFGEGSWLTVV.

The genes are TRBV21-1 and TRBJ1-2; TRBD1 reflects the table's D call only, with no check against the DNA. TRBV21-1 is an annotated pseudogene. CDR3 size: 16 residues. This CDR3 is CASSKEAMGAGYGYTF. The CDR3, as DNA: TGTGCCAGCAGCAAAGAGGCGATGGGGGCGGGTTATGGCTACACCTTC.

This clone was counted a single time. This may be a read error, as it is one base from a much larger clone. The chain links TRBV28 to TRBJ1-1; the D is unclear. V lost 5 bases, J lost 0 bases, and 1 base lay in between. Germline V gene sequence: CDR1 MDHEN, CDR2 SYDVKM. The CDR3 consists of 11 residues. Here the CDR3 reads CASSMNTEAFF. Written as DNA, the CDR3 is TGTGCCAGCAGTATGAACACTGAAGCTTTCTTT.

V usage is TRBV7-9 and J usage is TRBJ1-5; D not certain. The CDR3 contains 14 residues. Trimming pared 6 bases from V and 3 bases from J, leaving 12 bases between. CDR1 SEHNR and CDR2 FQNEAQ come from the germline V gene (reference sequence). The CDR3 nucleotides read TGTGCCAGCAGTTCCGACGGATCCAATCAGCCCCAGCATTTT. This translates into CASSSDGSNQPQHF.

This clone is classed as medium-sized. This chain uses TRBV28 with TRBJ2-7; the match to TRBD1 covers 10 bases. Germline V gene lookup returns CDR1 MDHEN and CDR2 SYDVKM. The CDR3 has 16 amino acids. With 4 bases clipped from V and 5 bases from J, the junction kept 11 bases outside the gene matches. CDR3 region: CASSSIGTGVVDEQYF. CDR3 DNA sequence: TGTGCCAGCAGTTCCATCGGGACAGGGGTGGTAGACGAGCAGTACTTC.

The chain uses TRBV6-1 and TRBJ2-7; D gene uncertain. Looked up from germline, CDR1 is MNHNS and CDR2 is SASEGT. CDR3 length equals 13 residues. Trimming took off 0 bases at V and 3 bases at J, with 6 bases between the two ends. CDR3 nucleotides: TGTGCCAGCAGTGAAGCCTACAGCTACGAGCAGTACTTC. It codes for CASSEAYSYEQYF.

V gene TRBV19 combines with J gene TRBJ1-1; 7 bases are shared with TRBD1. Losses at the gene ends were 5 bases for V and 4 bases for J; bases not matched to a gene: 10. The CDR3 spans 15 residues. Germline lookup yields CDR1 LNHDA and CDR2 SQIVND (reference sequence). The CDR3 DNA reads TGTGCCAGTAGTGTTTCGACAGGGCGTCGCACTGAAGCTTTCTTT. It is translated as CASSVSTGRRTEAFF.

V usage is TRBV4-1 and J usage is TRBJ2-5; D is uncertain. Germline values: CDR1 MGHRA, CDR2 YSYEKL. Trimming took 0 bases from V and 3 from J, leaving 5 bases between them. The CDR3 contains 13 residues. In nucleotides, the CDR3 is TGCGCCAGCAGCCAAGAGTTCGAAGAGACCCAGTACTTC. As protein: CASSQEFEETQYF.